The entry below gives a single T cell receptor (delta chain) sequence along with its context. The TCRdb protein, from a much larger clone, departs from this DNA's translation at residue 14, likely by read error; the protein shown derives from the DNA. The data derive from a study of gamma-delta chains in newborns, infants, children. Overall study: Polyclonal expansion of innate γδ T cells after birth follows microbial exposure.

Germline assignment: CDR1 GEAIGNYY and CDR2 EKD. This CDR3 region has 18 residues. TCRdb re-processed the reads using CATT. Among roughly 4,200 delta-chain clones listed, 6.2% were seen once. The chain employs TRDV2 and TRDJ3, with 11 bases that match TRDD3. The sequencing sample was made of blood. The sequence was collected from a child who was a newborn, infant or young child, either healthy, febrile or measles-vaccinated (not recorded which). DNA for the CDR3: TGTGCCTGTGACGTACTGGGGGATAGCTCCTGGGACACCCAACAGATGTTTTTC. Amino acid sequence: CACDVLGDSSWDTQQMFF.